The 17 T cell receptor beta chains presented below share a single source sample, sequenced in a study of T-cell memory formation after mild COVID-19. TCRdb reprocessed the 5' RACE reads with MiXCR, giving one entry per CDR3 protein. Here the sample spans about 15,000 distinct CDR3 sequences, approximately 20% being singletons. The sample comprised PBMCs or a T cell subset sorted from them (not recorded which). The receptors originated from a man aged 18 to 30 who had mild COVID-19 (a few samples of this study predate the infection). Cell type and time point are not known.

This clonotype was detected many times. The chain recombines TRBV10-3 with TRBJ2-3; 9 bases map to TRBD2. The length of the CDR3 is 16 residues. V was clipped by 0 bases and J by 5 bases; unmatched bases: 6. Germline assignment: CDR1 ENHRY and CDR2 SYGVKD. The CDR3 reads CAISESGGGALDTQYF. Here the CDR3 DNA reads TGTGCCATCAGTGAGTCGGGCGGGGGGGCCCTAGATACGCAGTATTTT.

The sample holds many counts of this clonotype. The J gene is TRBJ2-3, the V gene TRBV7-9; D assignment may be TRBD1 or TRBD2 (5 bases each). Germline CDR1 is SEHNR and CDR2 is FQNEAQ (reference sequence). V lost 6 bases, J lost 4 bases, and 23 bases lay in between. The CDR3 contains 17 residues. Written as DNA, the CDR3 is TGTGCCAGCAGGAGGGGATCCGGGACGGCGGTCGCAGATACGCAGTATTTT. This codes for CASRRGSGTAVADTQYF.

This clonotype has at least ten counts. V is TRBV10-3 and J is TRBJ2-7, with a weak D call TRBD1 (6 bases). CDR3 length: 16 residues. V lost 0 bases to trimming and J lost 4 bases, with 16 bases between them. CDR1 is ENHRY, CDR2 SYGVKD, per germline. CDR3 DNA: TGTGCCATCAGTGAGTCGTCTTCGACAGGAAATTACGAGCAGTACTTC. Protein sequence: CAISESSSTGNYEQYF.

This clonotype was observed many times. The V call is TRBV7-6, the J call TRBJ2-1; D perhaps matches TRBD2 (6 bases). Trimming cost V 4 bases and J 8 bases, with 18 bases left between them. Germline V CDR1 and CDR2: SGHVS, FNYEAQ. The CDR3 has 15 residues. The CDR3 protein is CASSWIAEGSDEQFF. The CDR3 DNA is TGTGCCAGCAGCTGGATAGCGGAGGGGAGCGATGAGCAGTTCTTC.

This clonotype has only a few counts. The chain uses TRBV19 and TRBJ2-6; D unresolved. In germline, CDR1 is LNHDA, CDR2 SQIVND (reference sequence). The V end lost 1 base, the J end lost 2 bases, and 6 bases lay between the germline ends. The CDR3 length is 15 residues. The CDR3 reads CASSIGNPGANVLTF. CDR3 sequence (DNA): TGTGCCAGTAGTATAGGCAACCCTGGGGCCAACGTCCTGACTTTC.

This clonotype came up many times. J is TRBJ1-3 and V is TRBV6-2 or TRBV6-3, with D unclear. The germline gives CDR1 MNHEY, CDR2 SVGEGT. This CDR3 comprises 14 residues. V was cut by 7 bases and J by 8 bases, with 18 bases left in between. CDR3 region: CASNLEEQWDTIYF. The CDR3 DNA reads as TGTGCCAGCAATCTCGAGGAACAGTGGGACACCATATATTTT.

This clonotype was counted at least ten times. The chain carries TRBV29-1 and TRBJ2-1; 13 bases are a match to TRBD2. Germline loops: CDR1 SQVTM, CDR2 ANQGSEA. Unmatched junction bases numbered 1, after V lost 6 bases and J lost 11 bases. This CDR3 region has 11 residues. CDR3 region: CSVGLAGQQFF. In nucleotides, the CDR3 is TGCAGCGTGGGACTAGCGGGGCAGCAGTTCTTC.

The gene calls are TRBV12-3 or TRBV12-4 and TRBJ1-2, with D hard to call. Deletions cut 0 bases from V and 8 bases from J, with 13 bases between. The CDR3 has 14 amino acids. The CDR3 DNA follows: TGTGCCAGCAGTTTAGCGGCGAGCTTTGGAGGCTACACCTTC. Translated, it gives CASSLAASFGGYTF.

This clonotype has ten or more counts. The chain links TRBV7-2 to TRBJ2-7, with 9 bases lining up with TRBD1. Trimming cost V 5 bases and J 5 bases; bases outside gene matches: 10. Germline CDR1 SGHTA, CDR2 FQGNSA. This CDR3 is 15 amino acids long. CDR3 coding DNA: TGTGCCAGCAGCCTGGGACAGGGTTGGTCCAACGAGCAGTACTTC. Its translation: CASSLGQGWSNEQYF.

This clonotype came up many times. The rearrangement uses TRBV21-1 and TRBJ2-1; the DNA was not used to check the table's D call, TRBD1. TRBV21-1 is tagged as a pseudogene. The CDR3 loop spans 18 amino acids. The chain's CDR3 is CASSQGQGAFESYNEQFF. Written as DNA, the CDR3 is TGTGCCAGCAGCCAAGGACAGGGGGCGTTTGAATCCTACAATGAGCAGTTCTTC.

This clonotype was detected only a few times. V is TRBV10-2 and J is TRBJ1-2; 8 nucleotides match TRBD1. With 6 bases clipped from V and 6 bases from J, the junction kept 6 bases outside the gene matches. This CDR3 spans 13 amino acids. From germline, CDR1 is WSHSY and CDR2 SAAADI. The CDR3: CASRRQGLNGYTF. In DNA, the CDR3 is TGCGCCAGCAGGAGACAGGGGTTAAATGGCTACACCTTC.

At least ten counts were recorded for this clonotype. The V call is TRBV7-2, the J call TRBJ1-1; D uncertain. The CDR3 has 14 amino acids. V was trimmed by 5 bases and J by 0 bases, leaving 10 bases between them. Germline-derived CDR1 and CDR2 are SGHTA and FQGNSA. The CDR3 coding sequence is TGTGCCAGCAGCCCCTTCGGCTTGAACACTGAAGCTTTCTTT. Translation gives CASSPFGLNTEAFF.

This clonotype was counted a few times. The CDR3 sequence is CASSYGSGELFF. The CDR3 DNA sequence: TGTGCCAGCAGTTACGGTTCCGGGGAGCTGTTTTTT. The chain has TRBV6-6 and TRBJ2-2, with unresolved D. CDR1 is MNHNY and CDR2 is SVGAGI in the germline V gene (reference sequence). The length of the CDR3 is 12 residues. V was pared by 2 bases and J by 6 bases, with 4 bases between.

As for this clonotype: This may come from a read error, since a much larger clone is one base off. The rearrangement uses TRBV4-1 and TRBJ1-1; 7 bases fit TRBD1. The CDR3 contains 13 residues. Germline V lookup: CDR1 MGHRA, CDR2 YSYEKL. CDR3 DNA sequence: TGCGCCAGCAGCCTACAGGGGTATACTGTAGCTTTCTTT. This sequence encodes CASSLQGYTVAFF.

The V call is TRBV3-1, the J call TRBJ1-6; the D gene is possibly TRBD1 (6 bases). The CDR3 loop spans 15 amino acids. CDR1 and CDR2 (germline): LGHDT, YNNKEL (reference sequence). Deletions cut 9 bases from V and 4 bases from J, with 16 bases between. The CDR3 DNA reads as TGTGCCAGTCAGGGGTTCGCAGGGTATAATTCACCCCTCCACTTT. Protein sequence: CASQGFAGYNSPLHF.

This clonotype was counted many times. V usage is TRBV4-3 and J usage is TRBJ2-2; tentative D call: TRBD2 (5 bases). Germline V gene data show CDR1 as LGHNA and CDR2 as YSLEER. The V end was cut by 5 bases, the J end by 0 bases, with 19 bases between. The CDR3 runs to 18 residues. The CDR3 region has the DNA TGCGCCAGCAGCTACGCGGTTCTCGGCGGGCCGAACACCGGGGAGCTGTTTTTT. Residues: CASSYAVLGGPNTGELFF.

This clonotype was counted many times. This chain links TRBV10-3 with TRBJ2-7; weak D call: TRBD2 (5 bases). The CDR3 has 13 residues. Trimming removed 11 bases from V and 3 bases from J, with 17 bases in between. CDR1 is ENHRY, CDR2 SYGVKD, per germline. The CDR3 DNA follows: TGTGCCGCCTCTAGCCGTGGAGGCTACGAGCAGTACGTC. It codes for CAASSRGGYEQYV.